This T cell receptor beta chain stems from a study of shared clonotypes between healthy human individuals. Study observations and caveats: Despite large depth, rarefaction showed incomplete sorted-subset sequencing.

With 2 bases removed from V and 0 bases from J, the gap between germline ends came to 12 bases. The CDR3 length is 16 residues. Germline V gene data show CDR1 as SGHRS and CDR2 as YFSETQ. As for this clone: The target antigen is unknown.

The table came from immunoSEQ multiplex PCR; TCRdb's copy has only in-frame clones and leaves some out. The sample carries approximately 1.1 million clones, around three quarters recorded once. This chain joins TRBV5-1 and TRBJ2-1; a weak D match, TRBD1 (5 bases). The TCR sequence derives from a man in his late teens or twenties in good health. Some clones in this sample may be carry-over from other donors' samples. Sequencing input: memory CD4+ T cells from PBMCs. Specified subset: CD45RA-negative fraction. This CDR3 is CASSFRQSSSYNEQFF. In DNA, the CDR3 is TGCGCCAGCAGCTTTAGACAGTCGAGCTCCTACAATGAGCAGTTCTTC.